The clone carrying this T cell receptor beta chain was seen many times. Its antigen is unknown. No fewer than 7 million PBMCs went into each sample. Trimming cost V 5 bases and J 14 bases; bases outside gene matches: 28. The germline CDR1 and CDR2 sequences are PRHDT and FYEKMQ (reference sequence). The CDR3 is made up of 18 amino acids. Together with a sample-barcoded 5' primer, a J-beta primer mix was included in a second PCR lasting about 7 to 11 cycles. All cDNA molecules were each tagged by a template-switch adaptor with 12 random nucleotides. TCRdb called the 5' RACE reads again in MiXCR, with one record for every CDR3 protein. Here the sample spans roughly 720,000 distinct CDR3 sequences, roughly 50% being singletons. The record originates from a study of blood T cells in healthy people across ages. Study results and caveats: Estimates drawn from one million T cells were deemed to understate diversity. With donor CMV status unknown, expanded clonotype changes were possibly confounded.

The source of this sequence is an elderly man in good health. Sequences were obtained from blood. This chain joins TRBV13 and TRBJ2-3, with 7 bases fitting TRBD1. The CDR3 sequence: CASSTRDSPEYRHRYAYF. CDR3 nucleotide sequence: TGTGCCAGCAGCACTCGGGACAGCCCAGAGTATCGGCACAGATACGCGTATTTT.